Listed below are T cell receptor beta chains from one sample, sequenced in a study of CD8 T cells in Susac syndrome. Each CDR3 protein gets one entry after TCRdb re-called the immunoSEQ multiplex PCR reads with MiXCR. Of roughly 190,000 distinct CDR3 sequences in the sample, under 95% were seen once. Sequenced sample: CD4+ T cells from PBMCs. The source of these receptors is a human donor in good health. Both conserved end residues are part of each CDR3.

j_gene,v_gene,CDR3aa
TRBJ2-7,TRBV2,CASSSAGLGLEQYF
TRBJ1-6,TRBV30,CAWIDFWNNSPLHF
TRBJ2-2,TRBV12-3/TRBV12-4,CASSSGQGSGAGELFF
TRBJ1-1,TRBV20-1,CSALTGWNTEAFF
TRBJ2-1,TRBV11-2,CASRTQNNEQFF
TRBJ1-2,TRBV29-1,CSVDDYGYTF
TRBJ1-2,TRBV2,CASSETGQGDYGYTF
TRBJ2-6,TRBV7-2,CASSLYRFSGANVLTF
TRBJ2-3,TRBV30,CAWNLGTVTQYF
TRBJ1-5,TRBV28,CASSLLGNQPQHF
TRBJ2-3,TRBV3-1,CASSDPTRGGLSTDTQYF
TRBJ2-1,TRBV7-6,CASSLGGSEQFF
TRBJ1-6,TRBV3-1,CASSPGPGSLHF
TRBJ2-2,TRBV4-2,CASSQTGTSGGNTGELFF
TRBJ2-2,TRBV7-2,CASVYNLGLATGELFF
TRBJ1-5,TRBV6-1,CASIRQVPSNQPQHF
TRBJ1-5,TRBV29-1,CSAGGPNQPQHF
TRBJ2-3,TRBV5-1,CASSLEPGRTDTQYF
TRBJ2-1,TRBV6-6,CASNPGTERGEQFF
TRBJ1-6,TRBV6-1,CASSATGSSYNSPLHF
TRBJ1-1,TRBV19,CASSPILGWNTEAFF
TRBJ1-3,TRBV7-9,CASSLLAQTGNTIYF
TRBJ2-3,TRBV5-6,CASSSWGTSGWGQYF
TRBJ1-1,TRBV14,CASSQVGQVLTEAFF
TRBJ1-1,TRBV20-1,CSARRTRGGAEAFF
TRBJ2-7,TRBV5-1,CASSHSGQGGEQYF